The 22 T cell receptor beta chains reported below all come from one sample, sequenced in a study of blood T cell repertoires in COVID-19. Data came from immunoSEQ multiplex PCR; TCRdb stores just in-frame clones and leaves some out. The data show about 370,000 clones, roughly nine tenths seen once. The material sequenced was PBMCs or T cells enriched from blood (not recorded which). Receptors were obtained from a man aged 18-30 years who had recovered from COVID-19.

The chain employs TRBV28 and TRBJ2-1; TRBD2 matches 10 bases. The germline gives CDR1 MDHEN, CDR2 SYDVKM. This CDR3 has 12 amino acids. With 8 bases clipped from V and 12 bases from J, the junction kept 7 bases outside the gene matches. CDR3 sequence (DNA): TGTGCCAGCGGGCTAGCGGGAGAATCGCAGTTCTTC. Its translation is CASGLAGESQFF.

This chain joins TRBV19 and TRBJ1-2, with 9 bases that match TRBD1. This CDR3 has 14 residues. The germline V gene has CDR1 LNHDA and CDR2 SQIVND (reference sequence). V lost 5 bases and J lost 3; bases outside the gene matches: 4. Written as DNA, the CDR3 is TGTGCCAGTAGTTGGGGACAGGGCGACTATGGCTACACCTTC. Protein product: CASSWGQGDYGYTF.

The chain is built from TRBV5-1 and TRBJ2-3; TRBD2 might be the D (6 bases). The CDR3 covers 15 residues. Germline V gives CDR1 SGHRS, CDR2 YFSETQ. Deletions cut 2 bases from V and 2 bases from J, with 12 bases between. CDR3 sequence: CASSFWGDLTDTQYF. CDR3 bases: TGCGCCAGCAGCTTTTGGGGGGACCTCACAGATACGCAGTATTTT.

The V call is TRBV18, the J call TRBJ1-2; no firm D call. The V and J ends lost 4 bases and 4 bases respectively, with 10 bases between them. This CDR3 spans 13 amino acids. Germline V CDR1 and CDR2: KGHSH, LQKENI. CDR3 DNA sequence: TGTGCCAGCTCACAAGAGGGCATCTATGGCTACACCTTC. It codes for CASSQEGIYGYTF.

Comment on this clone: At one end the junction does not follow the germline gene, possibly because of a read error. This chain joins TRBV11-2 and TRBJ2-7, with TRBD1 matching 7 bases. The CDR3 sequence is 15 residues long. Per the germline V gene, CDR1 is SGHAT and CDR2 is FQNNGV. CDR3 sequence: CASSLATGMFYGQYF. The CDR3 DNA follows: TGTGCCAGCAGCTTAGCGACAGGGATGTTCTACGGGCAGTACTTC.

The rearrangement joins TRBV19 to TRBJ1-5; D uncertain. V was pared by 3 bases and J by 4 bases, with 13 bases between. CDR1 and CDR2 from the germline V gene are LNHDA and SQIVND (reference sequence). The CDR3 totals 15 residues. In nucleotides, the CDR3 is TGTGCCAGTAGTATCGGGTTGGCTATAAATCAGCCCCAGCATTTT. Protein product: CASSIGLAINQPQHF.

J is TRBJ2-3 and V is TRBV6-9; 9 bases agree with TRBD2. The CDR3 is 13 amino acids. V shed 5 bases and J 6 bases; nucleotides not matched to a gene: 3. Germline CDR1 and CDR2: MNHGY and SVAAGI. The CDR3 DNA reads TGTGCCAGCAGTACCGGACTAGCGGATACGCAGTATTTT. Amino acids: CASSTGLADTQYF.

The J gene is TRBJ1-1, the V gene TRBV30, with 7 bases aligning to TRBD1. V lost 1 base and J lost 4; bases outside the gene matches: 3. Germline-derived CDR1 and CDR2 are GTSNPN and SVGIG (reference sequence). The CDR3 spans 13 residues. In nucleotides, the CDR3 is TGTGCCTGGAGTGGTTCAGGGGGCACTGAAGCTTTCTTT. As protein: CAWSGSGGTEAFF.

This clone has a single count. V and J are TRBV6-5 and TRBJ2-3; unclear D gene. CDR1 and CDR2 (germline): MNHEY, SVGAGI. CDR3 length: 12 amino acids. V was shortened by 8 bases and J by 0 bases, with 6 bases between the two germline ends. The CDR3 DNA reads TGTGCCAGCTTCACAAGCACAGATACGCAGTATTTT. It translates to CASFTSTDTQYF.

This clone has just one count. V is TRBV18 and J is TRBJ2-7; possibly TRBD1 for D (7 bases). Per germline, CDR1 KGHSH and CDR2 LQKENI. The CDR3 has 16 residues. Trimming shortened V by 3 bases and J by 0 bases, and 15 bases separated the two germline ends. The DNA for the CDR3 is TGTGCCAGCTCACCTTCGACAGGGAGGAGCTCCTACGAGCAGTACTTC. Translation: CASSPSTGRSSYEQYF.

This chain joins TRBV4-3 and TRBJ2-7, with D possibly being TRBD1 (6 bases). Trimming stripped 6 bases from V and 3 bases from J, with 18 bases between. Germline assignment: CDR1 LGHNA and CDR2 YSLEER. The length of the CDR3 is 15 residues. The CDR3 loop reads CASSQTRDTFYEQYF. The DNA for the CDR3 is TGCGCCAGCAGTCAGACCCGGGACACCTTCTACGAGCAGTACTTC.

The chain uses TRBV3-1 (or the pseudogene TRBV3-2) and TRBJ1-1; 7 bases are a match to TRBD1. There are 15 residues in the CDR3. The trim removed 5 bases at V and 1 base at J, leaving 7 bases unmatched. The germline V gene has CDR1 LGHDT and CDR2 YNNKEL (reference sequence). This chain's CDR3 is CASSEGTASNTEAFF. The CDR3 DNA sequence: TGTGCCAGCAGCGAGGGGACAGCTTCGAACACTGAAGCTTTCTTT.

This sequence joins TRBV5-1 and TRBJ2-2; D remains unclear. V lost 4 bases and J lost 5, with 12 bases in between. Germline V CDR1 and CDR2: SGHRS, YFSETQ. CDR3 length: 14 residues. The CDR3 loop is CASSLTGSTGELFF. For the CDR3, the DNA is TGCGCCAGCAGCCTAACCGGGTCGACCGGGGAGCTGTTTTTT.

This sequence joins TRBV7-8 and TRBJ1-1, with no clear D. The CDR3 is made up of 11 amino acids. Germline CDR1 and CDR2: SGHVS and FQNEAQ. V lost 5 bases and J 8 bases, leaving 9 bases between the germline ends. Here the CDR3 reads CASSQLGEAFF. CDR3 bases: TGTGCCAGCAGCCAACTAGGGGAAGCTTTCTTT.

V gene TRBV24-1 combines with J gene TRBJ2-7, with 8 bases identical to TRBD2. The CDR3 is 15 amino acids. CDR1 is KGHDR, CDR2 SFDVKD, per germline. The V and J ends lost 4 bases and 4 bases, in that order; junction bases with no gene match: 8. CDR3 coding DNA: TGTGCCACCAGTGAGGGTGGGACTAGTAGATACGAGCAGTACTTC. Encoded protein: CATSEGGTSRYEQYF.

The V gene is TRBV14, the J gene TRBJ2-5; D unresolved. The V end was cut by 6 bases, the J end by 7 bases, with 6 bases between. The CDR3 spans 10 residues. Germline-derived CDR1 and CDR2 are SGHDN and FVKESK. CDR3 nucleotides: TGTGCCAGCAGGCTAGGGACCCAGTACTTC. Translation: CASRLGTQYF.

The CDR3 protein is CASSPTQGFNEKLFF. In DNA, the CDR3 is TGTGCCAGCTCACCAACCCAGGGATTTAATGAAAAACTGTTTTTT. The V and J genes are TRBV18 and TRBJ1-4, with D possibly TRBD1 on 5 matching bases. Trimming removed 2 bases at V and 4 bases at J, with 11 bases between. The CDR3 runs to 15 residues. The germline V gene has CDR1 KGHSH and CDR2 LQKENI.

The CDR3 here is CASTSASGELFF. CDR3 nucleotides: TGTGCCAGCACTAGCGCCTCCGGGGAGCTGTTTTTT. This chain connects TRBV27 to TRBJ2-2; D is possibly TRBD2 (6 bases). Germline-derived CDR1 and CDR2 are MNHEY and SMNVEV (reference sequence). The ends were cut back, 7 bases at V and 6 bases at J, with 9 bases in the middle. This CDR3 comprises 12 residues.

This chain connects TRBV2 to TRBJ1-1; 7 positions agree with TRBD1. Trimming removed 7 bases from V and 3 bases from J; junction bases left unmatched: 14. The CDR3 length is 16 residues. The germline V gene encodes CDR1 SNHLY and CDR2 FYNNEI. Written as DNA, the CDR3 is TGTGCCAGCATTTTTGATGAGGGGGCAAAGGACACTGAAGCTTTCTTT. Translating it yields CASIFDEGAKDTEAFF. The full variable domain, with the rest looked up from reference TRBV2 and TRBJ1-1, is EPEVTQTPSHQVTQMGQEVILRCVPISNHLYFYWYRQILGQKVEFLVSFYNNEISEKSEIFDDQFSVERPDGSNFTLKIRSTKLEDSAMYFCASIFDEGAKDTEAFFGQGTRLTVV.

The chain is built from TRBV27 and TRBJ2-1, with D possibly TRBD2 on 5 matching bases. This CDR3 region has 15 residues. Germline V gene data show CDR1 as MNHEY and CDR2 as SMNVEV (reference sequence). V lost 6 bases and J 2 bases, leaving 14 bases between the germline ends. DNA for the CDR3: TGTGCCAGCAGCAGAGGGCCCCAAACCTACAATGAGCAGTTCTTC. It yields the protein CASSRGPQTYNEQFF.

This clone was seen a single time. As DNA, the CDR3 is TGTGCCAGCAGCCAAGATGGTCTTGTGCGCGGAGAGCAGTTCTTC. Amino acid sequence: CASSQDGLVRGEQFF. The genes are TRBV3-1 (or the pseudogene TRBV3-2) and TRBJ2-1; D gene ambiguous. CDR3 length equals 15 residues. Germline loops: CDR1 LGHDT, CDR2 YNNKEL (reference sequence). V was shortened by 0 bases and J by 10 bases, with 16 bases between the two germline ends.

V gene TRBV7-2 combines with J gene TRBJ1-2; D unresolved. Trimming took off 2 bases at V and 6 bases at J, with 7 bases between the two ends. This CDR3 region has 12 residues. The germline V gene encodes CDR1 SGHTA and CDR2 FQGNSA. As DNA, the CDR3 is TGTGCCAGCAGCTTACACGGGAATGGCTACACCTTC. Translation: CASSLHGNGYTF.